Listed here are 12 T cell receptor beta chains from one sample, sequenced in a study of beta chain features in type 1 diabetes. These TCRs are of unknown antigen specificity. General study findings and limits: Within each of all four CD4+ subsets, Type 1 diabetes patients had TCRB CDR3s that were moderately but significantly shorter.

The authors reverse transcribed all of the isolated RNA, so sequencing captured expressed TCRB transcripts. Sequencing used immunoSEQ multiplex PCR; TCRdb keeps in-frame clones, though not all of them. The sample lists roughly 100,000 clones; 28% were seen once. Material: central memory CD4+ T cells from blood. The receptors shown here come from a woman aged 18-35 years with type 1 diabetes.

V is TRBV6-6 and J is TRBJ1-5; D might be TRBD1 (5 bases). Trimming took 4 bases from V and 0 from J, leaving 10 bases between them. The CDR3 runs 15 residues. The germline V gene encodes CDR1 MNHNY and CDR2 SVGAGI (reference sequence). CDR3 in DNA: TGTGCCAGCAGTTTCCAGACAGCTAGCAATCAGCCCCAGCATTTT. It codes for CASSFQTASNQPQHF.

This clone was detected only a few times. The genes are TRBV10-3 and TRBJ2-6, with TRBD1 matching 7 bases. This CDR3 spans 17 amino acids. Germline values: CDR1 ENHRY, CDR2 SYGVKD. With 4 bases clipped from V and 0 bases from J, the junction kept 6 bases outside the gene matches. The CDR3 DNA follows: TGTGCCATCAGTGGGGGACAGCGGCCCTCTGGGGCCAACGTCCTGACTTTC. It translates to CAISGGQRPSGANVLTF.

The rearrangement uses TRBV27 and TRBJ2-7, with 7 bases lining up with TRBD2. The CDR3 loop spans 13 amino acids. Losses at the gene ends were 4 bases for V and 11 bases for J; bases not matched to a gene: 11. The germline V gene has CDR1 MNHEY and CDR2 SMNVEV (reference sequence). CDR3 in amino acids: CASSSTTSATEYF. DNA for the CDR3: TGTGCCAGCAGTTCGACCACTAGCGCCACGGAGTACTTC.

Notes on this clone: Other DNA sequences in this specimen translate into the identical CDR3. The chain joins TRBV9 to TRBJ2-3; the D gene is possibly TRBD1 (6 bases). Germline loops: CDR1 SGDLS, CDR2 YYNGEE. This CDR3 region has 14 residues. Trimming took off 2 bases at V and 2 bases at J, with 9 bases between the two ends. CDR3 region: CASSVGQLTDTQYF. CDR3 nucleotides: TGTGCCAGCAGCGTTGGACAGCTCACAGATACGCAGTATTTT.

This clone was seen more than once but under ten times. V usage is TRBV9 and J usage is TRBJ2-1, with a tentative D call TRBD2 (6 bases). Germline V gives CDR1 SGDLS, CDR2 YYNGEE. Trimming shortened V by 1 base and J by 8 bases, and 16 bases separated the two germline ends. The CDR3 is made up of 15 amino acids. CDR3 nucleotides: TGTGCCAGCAGCGTATCCATAGAAGGGAGGTATGAGCAGTTCTTC. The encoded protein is CASSVSIEGRYEQFF.

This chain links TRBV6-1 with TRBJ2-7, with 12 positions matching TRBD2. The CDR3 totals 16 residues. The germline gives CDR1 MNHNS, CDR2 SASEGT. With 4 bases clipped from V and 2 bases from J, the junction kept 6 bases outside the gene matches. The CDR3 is CASSGKGLAGAYEQYV. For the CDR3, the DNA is TGTGCCAGCAGTGGAAAGGGACTAGCGGGCGCCTACGAGCAGTACGTC.

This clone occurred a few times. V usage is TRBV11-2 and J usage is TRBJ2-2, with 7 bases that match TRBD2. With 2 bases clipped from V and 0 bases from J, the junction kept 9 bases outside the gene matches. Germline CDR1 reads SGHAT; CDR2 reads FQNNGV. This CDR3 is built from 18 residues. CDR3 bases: TGTGCCAGCAGCTTACGTGGGAGGGCCCATACGAACACCGGGGAGCTGTTTTTT. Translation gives CASSLRGRAHTNTGELFF.

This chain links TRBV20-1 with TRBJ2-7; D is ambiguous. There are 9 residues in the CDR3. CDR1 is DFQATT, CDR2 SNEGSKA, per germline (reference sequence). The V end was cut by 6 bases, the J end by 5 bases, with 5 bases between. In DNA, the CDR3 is TGCAGTGCCCCGGACGAGCAGTACTTC. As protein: CSAPDEQYF.

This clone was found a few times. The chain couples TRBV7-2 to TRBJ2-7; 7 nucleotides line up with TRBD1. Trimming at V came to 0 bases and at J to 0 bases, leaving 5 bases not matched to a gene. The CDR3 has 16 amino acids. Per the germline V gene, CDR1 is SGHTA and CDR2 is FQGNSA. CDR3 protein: CASSLAPTGNSYEQYV. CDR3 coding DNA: TGTGCCAGCAGCTTAGCTCCGACAGGGAACTCCTACGAGCAGTACGTC.

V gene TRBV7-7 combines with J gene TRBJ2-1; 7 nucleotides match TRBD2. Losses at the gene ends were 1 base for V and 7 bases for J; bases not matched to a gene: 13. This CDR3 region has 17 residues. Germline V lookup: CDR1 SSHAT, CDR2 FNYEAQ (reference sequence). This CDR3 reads CASSLGRGRASGNEQFF. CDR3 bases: TGTGCCAGCAGCTTAGGTCGGGGGAGGGCCTCGGGGAATGAGCAGTTCTTC.

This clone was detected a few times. The CDR3 is CASSLTGDTEAFF. The CDR3 DNA reads TGTGCCAGCAGCTTGACAGGGGACACTGAAGCTTTCTTT. The chain is built from TRBV6-5 and TRBJ1-1; 8 nucleotides agree with TRBD1. Per germline, CDR1 MNHEY and CDR2 SVGAGI. This CDR3 is built from 13 residues. V trimming: 6 bases; J trimming: 3 bases; junction bases outside the gene matches: 3.

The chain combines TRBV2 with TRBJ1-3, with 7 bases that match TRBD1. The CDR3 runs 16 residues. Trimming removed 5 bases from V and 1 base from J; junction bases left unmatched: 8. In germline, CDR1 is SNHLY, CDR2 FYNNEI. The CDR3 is CASSTRQGPSGNTIYF. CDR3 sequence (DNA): TGTGCCAGCAGTACCAGACAGGGTCCTTCTGGAAACACCATATATTTT. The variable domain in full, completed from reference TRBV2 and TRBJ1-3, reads EPEVTQTPSHQVTQMGQEVILRCVPISNHLYFYWYRQILGQKVEFLVSFYNNEISEKSEIFDDQFSVERPDGSNFTLKIRSTKLEDSAMYFCASSTRQGPSGNTIYFGEGSWLTVV.